The 9 T cell receptor beta chains presented below share a single source sample, sequenced in a study of T cell responses to AZD1222 COVID-19 vaccine. Generated by immunoSEQ multiplex PCR, the TCRdb table keeps only in-frame clones and is missing some. The table has approximately 80,000 clones, 87% seen once. This material consisted of peripheral blood, taken on day 0 of AZD1222 vaccination. The origin of the receptors is an adult in good health.

The chain has TRBV28 and TRBJ1-5, with unresolved D. The CDR3 length is 12 residues. The germline V and J ends were trimmed by 8 bases and 7 bases, with 12 bases remaining between them. Germline CDR1 is MDHEN and CDR2 is SYDVKM. Written as DNA, the CDR3 is TGTGCCAGCGCCACTTTGGGGCAGCCCCAGCATTTT. This translates into CASATLGQPQHF.

In DNA, the CDR3 is TGCGCCAGCAGCCAAGAGGGGGCCACCGGGGAGCTGTTTTTT. As protein: CASSQEGATGELFF. The rearrangement links TRBV4-1 to TRBJ2-2; TRBD1 is a possible D gene (6 bases). Per the germline V gene, CDR1 is MGHRA and CDR2 is YSYEKL. Trimming shortened V by 0 bases and J by 4 bases, and 6 bases separated the two germline ends. There are 14 residues in the CDR3.

The V and J genes are TRBV28 and TRBJ2-7; weak D call: TRBD1 (6 bases). Germline V gives CDR1 MDHEN, CDR2 SYDVKM. This CDR3 region has 13 residues. V was pared by 4 bases and J by 3 bases, with 10 bases between. The CDR3 DNA sequence: TGTGCCAGCAGTTCCTTGGACAGCTACGAGCAGTACTTC. Translation gives CASSSLDSYEQYF.

The chain has TRBV19 and TRBJ2-7, with TRBD2 matching 8 bases. V shed 6 bases, J shed 7 bases, and the junction held 8 bases outside the gene matches. CDR1 LNHDA and CDR2 SQIVND come from the germline V gene (reference sequence). The length of the CDR3 is 13 residues. CDR3 DNA: TGTGCCAGTAGCCCCGCGGGGGGAATGGAGCAGTACTTC. Residues: CASSPAGGMEQYF.

The V gene is TRBV7-2, the J gene TRBJ1-1, with 9 bases matching TRBD1. The CDR3 length is 15 residues. The germline gives CDR1 SGHTA, CDR2 FQGNSA. The ends lost 5 bases at V and 8 bases at J; junction bases unmatched: 12. The CDR3 coding sequence is TGTGCCAGCAGCCCCCTGGGGGGACAGGGTAGGGAAGCTTTCTTT. Residues: CASSPLGGQGREAFF.

The V call is TRBV11-2, the J call TRBJ2-4, with TRBD2 matching over 10 bases. The V gene end was trimmed by 5 bases and the J gene end by 2 bases; junction bases not matched to a gene: 12. The CDR3 sequence is 18 residues long. Germline CDR1 is SGHAT and CDR2 is FQNNGV. The CDR3 DNA follows: TGTGCCAGCAGCCCTTGGCGGAGAGCGGGAGGGCCCAAAAACATTCAGTACTTC. Translated, it gives CASSPWRRAGGPKNIQYF.

The V and J genes are TRBV5-1 and TRBJ1-1; D not certain. CDR1 and CDR2 from the germline V gene are SGHRS and YFSETQ. The ends were cut back, 0 bases at V and 5 bases at J, with 11 bases in the middle. The CDR3 runs to 14 residues. The CDR3 loop reads CASSLDLGGTEAFF. The CDR3 DNA follows: TGCGCCAGCAGCTTGGATCTGGGTGGAACTGAAGCTTTCTTT.

V is TRBV24-1 and J is TRBJ1-5; TRBD1 aligns across 10 bases. This CDR3 comprises 14 residues. The J segment lost 5 bases and the V segment lost 9 bases, leaving 6 bases of the junction unmatched. The germline CDR1 and CDR2 sequences are KGHDR and SFDVKD. The CDR3 protein is CATGGTGEDQPQHF. For the CDR3, the DNA is TGTGCCACCGGCGGGACAGGGGAGGATCAGCCCCAGCATTTT.

J is TRBJ1-2 and V is TRBV4-2; TRBD1 agrees at 7 bases. The CDR3 extends over 15 amino acids. Trimming removed 1 base from V and 6 bases from J; junction bases left unmatched: 8. Germline V gives CDR1 LGHNA, CDR2 YNFKEQ. DNA of the CDR3: TGTGCCAGCAGCCAAGGAGGGGGCCTGGGGCATGGCTACACCTTC. It yields the protein CASSQGGGLGHGYTF.